This T cell receptor beta chain was sequenced for a study of blood T cell repertoires in COVID-19. Study overall: From the United States, Italy and Spain came samples of acute and convalescent COVID-19. The cDNA or gDNA used as material had been derived from T cells, B-cell-depleted T cells, or PBMCs.

Trimming cost V 9 bases and J 3 bases; bases outside gene matches: 11. The CDR3 covers 16 residues. Germline CDR1 is KGHDR and CDR2 is SFDVKD. In the authors' methods: Estimates of nucleated cell counts were drawn from the amplification of reference gene primers. Here immunoSEQ multiplex PCR was the method, and the copy in TCRdb shows in-frame clones only, minus some. The V and J calls and the clone size are those of that table, but D and trimming were determined from the DNA. The table records approximately 150,000 clones, 88% of them present only once. Sequencing input: peripheral blood. The receptor was isolated from a man in his 70s with acute or convalescent COVID-19. The rearrangement joins TRBV24-1 to TRBJ1-5; TRBD1 aligns across 9 bases. CDR3 nucleotides: TGTGCCACCGAAGCCACAGGGGGCGCATACAATCAGCCCCAGCATTTT. Translation gives CATEATGGAYNQPQHF.